The 8 T cell receptor beta chains in this list originate from one sample, sequenced in a study of blood T cell repertoires in COVID-19. TCRdb's table, derived via immunoSEQ multiplex PCR, lists solely in-frame clones and lacks some. The repertoire holds around 250,000 clones, with 86% as singletons. The sample was peripheral blood. The origin of the receptors is a man older than 75 with acute or convalescent COVID-19.

This clone was counted a single time. V gene TRBV10-1 combines with J gene TRBJ2-6, with D perhaps TRBD2 (5 bases). Deletions cut 3 bases from V and 1 base from J, with 19 bases between. This CDR3 contains 19 residues. Germline V gene data show CDR1 as WNHNN and CDR2 as SYGVQD (reference sequence). In nucleotides, the CDR3 is TGCGCCAGCAGTGAAATTGTAGAGGGAACTCTATCTGGGGCCAACGTCCTGACTTTC. Protein: CASSEIVEGTLSGANVLTF.

This sequence joins TRBV15 and TRBJ2-2; the D gene is possibly TRBD1 (6 bases). From germline, CDR1 is LNHNV and CDR2 YYDKDF (reference sequence). The CDR3 is 14 amino acids. V dropped 1 base and J dropped 4 bases, with 7 bases sitting between them. The chain's CDR3 is CATSRGQATGELFF. The CDR3 region has the DNA TGTGCCACCAGCAGAGGACAGGCCACCGGGGAGCTGTTTTTT.

This clone was detected only once. At the DNA level, this CDR3 is encoded by other sequences in the same sample as well. The CDR3 nucleotides are TGTGCCAGCAGTTACTCGACAGGGTTCTACGAGCAGTACTTC. This encodes CASSYSTGFYEQYF. The chain joins TRBV6-5 to TRBJ2-7; TRBD1 agrees at 7 bases. The germline CDR1 and CDR2 sequences are MNHEY and SVGAGI. This CDR3 spans 14 amino acids. Losses at the gene ends were 0 bases for V and 3 bases for J; bases not matched to a gene: 2.

The chain combines TRBV19 with TRBJ2-5, with D possibly TRBD2 on 6 matching bases. The CDR3 length is 14 residues. The germline V gene has CDR1 LNHDA and CDR2 SQIVND (reference sequence). Trimming shortened V by 3 bases and J by 5 bases, and 13 bases separated the two germline ends. CDR3 bases: TGTGCCAGTAGTATCAGTTCTGGGAGGGAGACCCAGTACTTC. Protein product: CASSISSGRETQYF.

For this clone: The sample holds other DNA sequences that translate to the same CDR3. The chain has TRBV27 and TRBJ2-7, with TRBD1 as a possible D gene (6 bases). This CDR3 is built from 14 residues. Per the germline V gene, CDR1 is MNHEY and CDR2 is SMNVEV (reference sequence). Trimming removed 4 bases from V and 1 base from J, with 11 bases in between. CDR3 protein: CASSSRDISYEQYF. CDR3 nucleotide sequence: TGTGCCAGCAGTTCTAGGGACATTTCCTACGAGCAGTACTTC.

This clone was counted between two and nine times. The rearrangement joins TRBV6-5 to TRBJ1-5; D is undetermined. V shed 6 bases and J shed 2 bases, with 11 bases lying between them. Germline-derived CDR1 and CDR2 are MNHEY and SVGAGI. The CDR3 loop spans 14 amino acids. CDR3 amino acids: CASSRGSGNQPQHF. For the CDR3, the DNA is TGTGCCAGCAGCCGTGGTAGCGGCAATCAGCCCCAGCATTTT.

The chain is built from TRBV9 and TRBJ1-3, with 8 bases matching TRBD1. Germline V gene data show CDR1 as SGDLS and CDR2 as YYNGEE. This CDR3 has 15 residues. J was trimmed by 3 bases and V by 4 bases; bases with no gene match: 6. CDR3 in amino acids: CASSPGGILGNTIYF. CDR3 bases: TGTGCCAGCAGCCCAGGGGGCATCCTTGGAAACACCATATATTTT. Variable domain in full (rest from reference TRBV9 and TRBJ1-3): DSGVTQTPKHLITATGQRVTLRCSPRSGDLSVYWYQQSLDQGLQFLIQYYNGEERAKGNILERFSAQQFPDLHSELNLSSLELGDSALYFCASSPGGILGNTIYFGEGSWLTVV.

The chain has TRBV5-1 and TRBJ2-7; D is undetermined. The germline CDR1 and CDR2 sequences are SGHRS and YFSETQ. The CDR3 sequence is 14 residues long. Trimming stripped 4 bases from V and 3 bases from J, with 14 bases between. The DNA of the CDR3 is TGCGCCAGCAGCGCCGACTTAGTCCTCTACGAGCAGTACTTC. This codes for CASSADLVLYEQYF.